This T cell receptor (beta chain) was observed in a study of metastatic and nonmetastatic thyroid tumors. Among the patients, none had received any treatment before thyroid surgery. This clone has at least ten counts. CDR1 and CDR2 (germline): MNHEY, SVGEGT. V was pared by 5 bases and J by 0 bases, with 14 bases between. The CDR3 sequence is 16 residues long. TCRdb reanalyzed the PCR reads with MiXCR. The table includes some 22,000 clones, roughly a quarter detected once. The specimen sequenced was tumor tissue. The V and J genes are TRBV6-2 or TRBV6-3 and TRBJ1-5; possible D gene TRBD1, 6 bases. The sequence derives from a male donor with papillary thyroid cancer or a benign thyroid nodule (not recorded which). Some clones in this sample may be carry-over from other donors' samples. For the CDR3, the DNA is TGTGCCAGCAGTCACAGGGTTACTACTAGCAATCAGCCCCAGCATTTT. Its translation: CASSHRVTTSNQPQHF.